The sample holds a few counts of the clone carrying this TCR beta chain. Its antigen is still unknown. These data come from a study of T-cell memory formation after mild COVID-19. Study at large: TCR clustering was largely donor specific. Study findings and constraints: SARS-CoV-2 specificity was not confirmed for second-wave clones peaking on day 37.

TCRdb redid the calling of the 5' RACE reads with MiXCR, one entry per CDR3 protein. The sample lists some 120,000 distinct CDR3 sequences, approximately 16% occurring once. The J segment lost 4 bases and the V segment lost 4 bases, leaving 5 bases of the junction unmatched. The CDR3 length is 15 residues. Germline V CDR1 and CDR2: SGHTA, FQGNSA. The V gene is TRBV7-2, the J gene TRBJ2-3; TRBD2 agrees at 10 bases. Sample: PBMCs or a T cell subset sorted from them (not recorded which). This clonotype was obtained from an adult woman who had mild COVID-19 (a few samples of this study predate the infection). Cell type and time point are not known. This CDR3 reads CASSSLAGAPDTQYF. The CDR3 DNA is TGTGCCAGCAGCTCCCTAGCGGGAGCCCCAGATACGCAGTATTTT.